These T cell receptor beta chains were read from a single sample in a study of OX40 agonist ivuxolimab in advanced cancers. Libraries were prepared by immunoSEQ multiplex PCR; TCRdb keeps only in-frame clonotypes and omits some of them. This repertoire shows approximately 70,000 clones, 82% found once; its top ten account for roughly 0.4%. The sequences come from CD4+ or CD8+ T cells sorted from blood, collected in a trial of the OX40 agonist ivuxolimab. The receptors shown here come from an adult with an advanced solid tumor such as melanoma, head and neck, liver or kidney cancer. The CDR3 runs from the conserved cysteine through the conserved F or W. A D gene is named only where the DNA matches it firmly. Clone size is given for some rows only: seen once, a few or many times, or a class if the clone is expanded.

cdr3_aa: CAWSVGTAYEQYF; cdr3_nt: TGTGCCTGGAGTGTGGGGACAGCCTACGAGCAGTACTTC; v_call: TRBV30; j_call: TRBJ2-7; clone_size: -; d_call: TRBD1
cdr3_aa: CASSPQGLWGTDTQYF; cdr3_nt: TGTGCCAGCAGTCCTCAGGGTTTGTGGGGCACAGATACGCAGTATTTT; v_call: TRBV28; j_call: TRBJ2-3; clone_size: -; d_call: -
cdr3_aa: CASSLRGPEGETQYF; cdr3_nt: TGTGCCAGCAGCTTACGGGGCCCCGAGGGGGAGACCCAGTACTTC; v_call: TRBV7-9; j_call: TRBJ2-5; clone_size: once; d_call: -
cdr3_aa: CASSYSRGNNYGYTF; cdr3_nt: TGTGCCAGCAGTTACTCGAGAGGGAATAACTATGGCTACACCTTC; v_call: TRBV6-5; j_call: TRBJ1-2; clone_size: -; d_call: -
cdr3_aa: CATSSDPGRNIQYF; cdr3_nt: TGTGCCACCAGCAGTGATCCGGGCCGAAACATTCAGTACTTC; v_call: TRBV15; j_call: TRBJ2-4; clone_size: -; d_call: -
cdr3_aa: CASSPRQGLYVGYTF; cdr3_nt: TGTGCCAGCAGCCCTAGACAGGGACTCTATGTTGGCTACACCTTC; v_call: TRBV13; j_call: TRBJ1-2; clone_size: once; d_call: TRBD1
cdr3_aa: CASSSGQSYGYTF; cdr3_nt: TGCGCCAGCAGCTCCGGTCAGAGCTATGGCTACACCTTC; v_call: TRBV5-1; j_call: TRBJ1-2; clone_size: -; d_call: -
cdr3_aa: CASSLGQNTGELFF; cdr3_nt: TGTGCCAGCAGCTTGGGGCAGAACACCGGGGAGCTGTTTTTT; v_call: TRBV11-3; j_call: TRBJ2-2; clone_size: -; d_call: -
cdr3_aa: CASSGGGRTDTQYF; cdr3_nt: TGTGCCAGCAGCGGAGGGGGCAGAACAGATACGCAGTATTTT; v_call: TRBV9; j_call: TRBJ2-3; clone_size: -; d_call: TRBD1
cdr3_aa: CASSPIGQDTQYF; cdr3_nt: TGTGCCAGCTCACCCATCGGGCAGGATACGCAGTATTTT; v_call: TRBV18; j_call: TRBJ2-3; clone_size: -; d_call: -
cdr3_aa: CASSEFGTEIQGYTF; cdr3_nt: TGTGCCAGCAGTGAGTTCGGGACGGAGATTCAAGGCTACACCTTC; v_call: TRBV2; j_call: TRBJ1-2; clone_size: -; d_call: -
cdr3_aa: CASSSGLAGNNEQFF; cdr3_nt: TGTGCCAGCAGTTCGGGACTAGCGGGGAACAATGAGCAGTTCTTC; v_call: TRBV6-5; j_call: TRBJ2-1; clone_size: -; d_call: TRBD2
cdr3_aa: CASTQTLVQGYGYTF; cdr3_nt: TGTGCCAGCACCCAGACCCTAGTACAAGGCTATGGCTACACCTTC; v_call: TRBV28; j_call: TRBJ1-2; clone_size: -; d_call: -
cdr3_aa: CASSLSISGSGELFF; cdr3_nt: TGTGCCAGCAGTCTATCAATATCGGGGTCCGGGGAGCTGTTTTTT; v_call: TRBV28; j_call: TRBJ2-2; clone_size: -; d_call: -
cdr3_aa: CASSLSLASSYEQYF; cdr3_nt: TGTGCCAGCAGTCTCTCTCTAGCTAGCTCCTACGAGCAGTACTTC; v_call: TRBV27; j_call: TRBJ2-7; clone_size: -; d_call: -
cdr3_aa: CASSYLTGEQAFF; cdr3_nt: TGTGCCAGCAGTTACTTGACAGGGGAGCAAGCTTTCTTT; v_call: TRBV6-5; j_call: TRBJ1-1; clone_size: -; d_call: TRBD1
cdr3_aa: CASISLGGHQSSNYGYTF; cdr3_nt: TGTGCCAGCATATCCTTAGGGGGACACCAATCCTCTAACTATGGCTACACCTTC; v_call: TRBV28; j_call: TRBJ1-2; clone_size: few; d_call: -
cdr3_aa: CASRSGLFNEQFF; cdr3_nt: TGTGCCAGCAGAAGTGGACTATTCAATGAGCAGTTCTTC; v_call: TRBV6-6; j_call: TRBJ2-1; clone_size: once; d_call: -
cdr3_aa: CASSPRMERGGKFF; cdr3_nt: TGTGCCAGCAGCCCCAGGATGGAGCGGGGGGGCAAGTTCTTC; v_call: TRBV7-8; j_call: TRBJ2-1; clone_size: -; d_call: TRBD2
cdr3_aa: CASRTTGTSLYNEQFF; cdr3_nt: TGTGCCAGTAGAACAACCGGGACTAGCCTGTACAATGAGCAGTTCTTC; v_call: TRBV19; j_call: TRBJ2-1; clone_size: -; d_call: TRBD2
cdr3_aa: CASSPQRQSLYSNQPQHF; cdr3_nt: TGTGCCAGCAGTCCGCAACGACAGAGTTTATATAGCAATCAGCCCCAGCATTTT; v_call: TRBV27; j_call: TRBJ1-5; clone_size: -; d_call: -
cdr3_aa: CASSVVEREFGEQFF; cdr3_nt: TGTGCCAGCAGCGTAGTGGAGCGGGAGTTTGGTGAGCAGTTCTTC; v_call: TRBV9; j_call: TRBJ2-1; clone_size: -; d_call: TRBD2
cdr3_aa: CASSSTGEGQPQHF; cdr3_nt: TGTGCCAGCAGTTCAACAGGGGAGGGTCAGCCCCAGCATTTT; v_call: TRBV27; j_call: TRBJ1-5; clone_size: -; d_call: TRBD1
cdr3_aa: CASSSDRSGLMNTEAFF; cdr3_nt: TGTGCCAGCAGCTCAGACCGATCCGGACTGATGAACACTGAAGCTTTCTTT; v_call: TRBV7-9; j_call: TRBJ1-1; clone_size: once; d_call: -
cdr3_aa: CAWSVPQSRAFF; cdr3_nt: TGTGCCTGGAGTGTACCACAATCCCGGGCTTTCTTT; v_call: TRBV30; j_call: TRBJ1-1; clone_size: -; d_call: -
cdr3_aa: CASSQDYGTSGVNEQFF; cdr3_nt: TGCGCCAGCAGCCAAGATTATGGGACTAGCGGGGTAAATGAGCAGTTCTTC; v_call: TRBV4-1; j_call: TRBJ2-1; clone_size: -; d_call: TRBD2
cdr3_aa: CASSLGNLGEQYF; cdr3_nt: TGTGCCAGCAGCTTGGGTAATTTGGGAGAGCAGTACTTC; v_call: TRBV5-6; j_call: TRBJ2-7; clone_size: few; d_call: -
cdr3_aa: CASSLTQLTYEQYF; cdr3_nt: TGTGCCAGCAGCTTAACCCAGCTCACCTACGAGCAGTACTTC; v_call: TRBV7-2; j_call: TRBJ2-7; clone_size: many; d_call: -
cdr3_aa: CASSPRTGVSGYTF; cdr3_nt: TGTGCCAGCTCACCACGGACAGGGGTTTCTGGCTACACCTTC; v_call: TRBV18; j_call: TRBJ1-2; clone_size: -; d_call: TRBD1
cdr3_aa: CSVGSGGAGNEQFF; cdr3_nt: TGCAGCGTTGGATCAGGGGGCGCAGGGAATGAGCAGTTCTTC; v_call: TRBV29-1; j_call: TRBJ2-1; clone_size: -; d_call: TRBD1
cdr3_aa: CASRLQGGTQYF; cdr3_nt: TGTGCCAGCAGGTTACAGGGGGGTACGCAGTATTTT; v_call: TRBV7-3; j_call: TRBJ2-3; clone_size: -; d_call: TRBD1
cdr3_aa: CASSGTGGGYGYTF; cdr3_nt: TGTGCCAGCAGCGGGACAGGGGGCGGCTATGGCTACACCTTC; v_call: TRBV11-2; j_call: TRBJ1-2; clone_size: few; d_call: TRBD1
cdr3_aa: CASSLGQGGIFRLEQYF; cdr3_nt: TGTGCCAGCAGCTTGGGACAGGGTGGTATTTTTCGGCTCGAGCAGTACTTC; v_call: TRBV7-9; j_call: TRBJ2-7; clone_size: -; d_call: TRBD1
cdr3_aa: CASSLEPGSSYNSPLHF; cdr3_nt: TGCGCCAGCAGCTTGGAACCGGGCAGCTCCTATAATTCACCCCTCCACTTT; v_call: TRBV5-1; j_call: TRBJ1-6; clone_size: few; d_call: -
cdr3_aa: CASSLAQADYGYTF; cdr3_nt: TGCGCCAGCAGCTTGGCGCAGGCGGACTATGGCTACACCTTC; v_call: TRBV5-1; j_call: TRBJ1-2; clone_size: -; d_call: -
cdr3_aa: CASSQEGDFNQPQHF; cdr3_nt: TGTGCCAGCTCCCAAGAGGGTGACTTCAATCAGCCCCAGCATTTT; v_call: TRBV6-7; j_call: TRBJ1-5; clone_size: -; d_call: -
cdr3_aa: CASSLAGTDYGYTF; cdr3_nt: TGCGCCAGCAGCTTGGCCGGGACGGACTATGGCTACACCTTC; v_call: TRBV5-1; j_call: TRBJ1-2; clone_size: -; d_call: -
cdr3_aa: CASSPSRDREAFF; cdr3_nt: TGTGCCAGCTCACCGTCCCGGGACAGGGAAGCTTTCTTT; v_call: TRBV18; j_call: TRBJ1-1; clone_size: -; d_call: TRBD1
cdr3_aa: CASSVGTGGTYEQYF; cdr3_nt: TGTGCCAGCAGCGTAGGGACAGGAGGAACCTACGAGCAGTACTTC; v_call: TRBV9; j_call: TRBJ2-7; clone_size: -; d_call: TRBD1
cdr3_aa: CASSPRITGEGSDGYTF; cdr3_nt: TGTGCCAGCAGCCCGAGGATCACAGGGGAAGGATCCGATGGCTACACCTTC; v_call: TRBV9; j_call: TRBJ1-2; clone_size: -; d_call: TRBD1
cdr3_aa: CASSLAEGLETQYF; cdr3_nt: TGTGCCAGCAGCTTGGCCGAGGGGCTGGAGACCCAGTACTTC; v_call: TRBV5-4; j_call: TRBJ2-5; clone_size: -; d_call: -
cdr3_aa: CASSPYMNTEAFF; cdr3_nt: TGTGCCAGCTCACCATATATGAACACTGAAGCTTTCTTT; v_call: TRBV18; j_call: TRBJ1-1; clone_size: -; d_call: -
cdr3_aa: CASSTGTGKPEKLFF; cdr3_nt: TGTGCCAGCAGCACGGGGACAGGGAAACCCGAAAAACTGTTTTTT; v_call: TRBV9; j_call: TRBJ1-4; clone_size: -; d_call: TRBD1
cdr3_aa: CASSLTSGGVVETQYF; cdr3_nt: TGTGCCAGCAGCCTGACTAGCGGGGGGGTTGTAGAGACCCAGTACTTC; v_call: TRBV11-2; j_call: TRBJ2-5; clone_size: -; d_call: TRBD2
cdr3_aa: CASSPSHGYEQYF; cdr3_nt: TGTGCCAGCTCCCCCTCCCACGGCTACGAGCAGTACTTC; v_call: TRBV18; j_call: TRBJ2-7; clone_size: -; d_call: -
cdr3_aa: CASSRTGNSNQPQHF; cdr3_nt: TGCGCCAGCAGCCGAACAGGTAATAGCAATCAGCCCCAGCATTTT; v_call: TRBV4-1; j_call: TRBJ1-5; clone_size: many; d_call: -
cdr3_aa: CSTRTVPGYEQYF; cdr3_nt: TGCAGCACCCGGACAGTCCCCGGCTACGAGCAGTACTTC; v_call: TRBV29-1; j_call: TRBJ2-7; clone_size: -; d_call: -
cdr3_aa: CASSPLTGSGRQGNEQFF; cdr3_nt: TGTGCCAGCAGCCCCCTAACGGGTAGCGGGAGGCAGGGGAATGAGCAGTTCTTC; v_call: TRBV7-6; j_call: TRBJ2-1; clone_size: -; d_call: TRBD2
cdr3_aa: CASTSADTLYEQYF; cdr3_nt: TGTGCCAGCACCTCCGCGGACACACTTTACGAGCAGTACTTC; v_call: TRBV28; j_call: TRBJ2-7; clone_size: -; d_call: -
cdr3_aa: CASSSGSYEQYF; cdr3_nt: TGTGCCAGCAGTTCCGGCTCCTACGAGCAGTACTTC; v_call: TRBV6-5; j_call: TRBJ2-7; clone_size: -; d_call: -